This TCR beta chain was sequenced in a study of T cell clonality in common variable immunodeficiency. This clone was recorded at least ten times. The DNA ends 3 residues before the CDR3 does, and the rest of the CDR3 is filled in from the germline J gene. Using immunoSEQ multiplex PCR, the repertoire was profiled, and TCRdb retains in-frame clones only, with some absent. The sample has approximately 34,000 clones, none seen only once. The CDR3 contains 14 residues. Germline V CDR1 and CDR2: SGHRS, YFSETQ. The material sequenced was peripheral blood mononuclear cells. The V and J genes are TRBV5-1 and TRBJ1-2, with D possibly matching TRBD1 (6 bases). The sequence was collected from a person aged 18-69 years in good health. The CDR3 is CASSYETGLDGYTF. CDR3 DNA (partial): TGCGCCAGCAGCTATGAGACAGGACTGGACGGC.